Included here is one T cell receptor (beta chain) sequence, with context. Some clones are missing from TCRdb's copy, which holds only in-frame ones; the method was immunoSEQ multiplex PCR. Of about 260,000 clones listed, over 80% are singletons. This sample is drawn from a study of blood T cell repertoires in COVID-19. Study in general: T cells, B-cell-depleted T cells, or PBMCs provided the cDNA or gDNA that served as material.

Germline lookup yields CDR1 LGHDT and CDR2 YNNKEL (reference sequence). V was clipped by 5 bases and J by 7 bases, with 15 bases between them. This CDR3 comprises 13 residues. The specimen was peripheral blood. The chain recombines TRBV3-1 (or the pseudogene TRBV3-2) with TRBJ2-7; D unclear. The TCR sequence derives from a woman between 40 and 50 years old who had recovered from COVID-19. The CDR3 nucleotides are TGTGCCAGCAGCTTATCATCGGTATGGGAGCAGTACTTC. It yields the protein CASSLSSVWEQYF.